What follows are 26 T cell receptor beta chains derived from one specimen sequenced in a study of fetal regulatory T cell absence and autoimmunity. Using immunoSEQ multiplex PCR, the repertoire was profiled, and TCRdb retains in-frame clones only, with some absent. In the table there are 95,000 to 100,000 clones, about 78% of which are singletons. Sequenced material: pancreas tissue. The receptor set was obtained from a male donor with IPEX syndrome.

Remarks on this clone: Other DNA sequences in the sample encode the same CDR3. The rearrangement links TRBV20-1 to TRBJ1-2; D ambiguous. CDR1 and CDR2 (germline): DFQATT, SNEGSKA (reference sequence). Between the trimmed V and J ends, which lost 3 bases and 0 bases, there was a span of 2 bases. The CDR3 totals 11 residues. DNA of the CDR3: TGCAGTGCTAGGGCTAACTATGGCTACACCTTC. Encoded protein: CSARANYGYTF.

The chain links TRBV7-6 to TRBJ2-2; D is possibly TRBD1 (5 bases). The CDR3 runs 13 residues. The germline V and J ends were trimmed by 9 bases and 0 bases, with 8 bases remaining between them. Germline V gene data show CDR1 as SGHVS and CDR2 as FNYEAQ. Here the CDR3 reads CASWGANTGELFF. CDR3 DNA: TGTGCCAGTTGGGGCGCGAACACCGGGGAGCTGTTTTTT.

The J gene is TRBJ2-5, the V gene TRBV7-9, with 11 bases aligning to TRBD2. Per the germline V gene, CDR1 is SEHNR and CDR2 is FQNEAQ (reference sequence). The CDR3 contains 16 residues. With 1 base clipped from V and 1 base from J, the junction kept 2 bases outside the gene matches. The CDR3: CASSLEGTSGQETQYF. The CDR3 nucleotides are TGTGCCAGCAGCTTAGAGGGGACTAGCGGCCAAGAGACCCAGTACTTC.

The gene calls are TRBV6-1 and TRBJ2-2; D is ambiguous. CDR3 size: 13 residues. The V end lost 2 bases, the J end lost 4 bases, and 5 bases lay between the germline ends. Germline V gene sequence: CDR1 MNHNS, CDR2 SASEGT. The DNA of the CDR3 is TGTGCCAGCAGTGAATGGAGCACCGGGGAGCTGTTTTTT. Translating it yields CASSEWSTGELFF.

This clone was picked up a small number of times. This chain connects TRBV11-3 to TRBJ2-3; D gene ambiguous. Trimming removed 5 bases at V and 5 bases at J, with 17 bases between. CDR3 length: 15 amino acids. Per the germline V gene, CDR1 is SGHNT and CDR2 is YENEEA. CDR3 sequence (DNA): TGTGCCAGCAGCCCTGATTGGTATATACGAGATACGCAGTATTTT. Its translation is CASSPDWYIRDTQYF.

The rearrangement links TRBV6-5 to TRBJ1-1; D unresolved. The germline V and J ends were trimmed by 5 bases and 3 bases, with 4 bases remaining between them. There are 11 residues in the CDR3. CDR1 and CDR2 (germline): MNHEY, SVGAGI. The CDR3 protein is CASSPYTEAFF. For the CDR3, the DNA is TGTGCCAGCAGTCCCTACACTGAAGCTTTCTTT.

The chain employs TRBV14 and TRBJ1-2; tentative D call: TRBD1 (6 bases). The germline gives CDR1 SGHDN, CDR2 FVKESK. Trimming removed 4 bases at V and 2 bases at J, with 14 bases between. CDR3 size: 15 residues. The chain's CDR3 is CASSPDSSRNYGYTF. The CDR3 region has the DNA TGTGCCAGCAGCCCGGACAGTTCGCGCAACTATGGCTACACCTTC.

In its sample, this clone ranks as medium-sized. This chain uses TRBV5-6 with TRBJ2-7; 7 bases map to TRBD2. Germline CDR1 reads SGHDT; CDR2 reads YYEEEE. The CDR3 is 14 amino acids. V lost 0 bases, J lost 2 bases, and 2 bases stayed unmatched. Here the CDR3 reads CASSLGDYPYEQYF. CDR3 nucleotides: TGTGCCAGCAGCTTGGGGGACTACCCCTACGAGCAGTACTTC.

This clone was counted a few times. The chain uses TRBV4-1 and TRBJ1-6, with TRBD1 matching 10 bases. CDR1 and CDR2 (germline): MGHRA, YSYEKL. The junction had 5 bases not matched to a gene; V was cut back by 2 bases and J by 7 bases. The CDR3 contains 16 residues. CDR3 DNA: TGCGCCAGCAGCCAAACCCCGACAGGGGGCAATTCACCCCTCCACTTT. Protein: CASSQTPTGGNSPLHF.

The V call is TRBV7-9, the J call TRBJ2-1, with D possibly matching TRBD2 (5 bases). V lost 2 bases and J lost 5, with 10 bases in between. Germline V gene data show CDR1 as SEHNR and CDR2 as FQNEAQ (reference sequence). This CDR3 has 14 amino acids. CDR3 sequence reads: CASSLSLGNNEQFF. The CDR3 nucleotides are TGTGCCAGCAGCTTATCGCTCGGGAACAATGAGCAGTTCTTC.

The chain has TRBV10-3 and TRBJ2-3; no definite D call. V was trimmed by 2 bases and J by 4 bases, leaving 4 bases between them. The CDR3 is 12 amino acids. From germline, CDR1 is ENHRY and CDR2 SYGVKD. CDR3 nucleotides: TGTGCCATCAGTGAGGATCCAGATACGCAGTATTTT. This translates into CAISEDPDTQYF.

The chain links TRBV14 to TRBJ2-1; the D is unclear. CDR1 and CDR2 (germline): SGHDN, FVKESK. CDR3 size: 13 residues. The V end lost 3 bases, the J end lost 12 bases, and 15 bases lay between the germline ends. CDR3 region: CASSHFLGWGQFF. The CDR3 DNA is TGTGCCAGCAGCCACTTCCTCGGGTGGGGGCAGTTCTTC.

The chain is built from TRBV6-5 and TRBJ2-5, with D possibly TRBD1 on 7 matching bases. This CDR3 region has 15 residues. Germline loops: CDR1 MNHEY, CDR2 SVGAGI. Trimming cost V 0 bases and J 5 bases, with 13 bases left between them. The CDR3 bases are TGTGCCAGCAGTTACTCAAAGGGGGCGGGGGAGACCCAGTACTTC. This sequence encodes CASSYSKGAGETQYF.

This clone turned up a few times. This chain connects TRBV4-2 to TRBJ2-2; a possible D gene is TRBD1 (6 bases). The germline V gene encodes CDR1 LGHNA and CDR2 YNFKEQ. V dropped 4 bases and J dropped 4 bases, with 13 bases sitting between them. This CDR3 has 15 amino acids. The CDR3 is CASSRRAGVTGELFF. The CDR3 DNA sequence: TGTGCCAGCAGCCGCCGGGCAGGGGTCACCGGGGAGCTGTTTTTT.

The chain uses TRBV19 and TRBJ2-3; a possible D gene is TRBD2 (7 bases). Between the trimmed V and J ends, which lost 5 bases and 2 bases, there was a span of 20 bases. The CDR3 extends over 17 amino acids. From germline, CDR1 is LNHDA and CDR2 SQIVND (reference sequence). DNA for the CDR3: TGTGCCAGTAGTGCCGACTGGGCGGGGGCCTACACAGATACGCAGTATTTT. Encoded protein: CASSADWAGAYTDTQYF.

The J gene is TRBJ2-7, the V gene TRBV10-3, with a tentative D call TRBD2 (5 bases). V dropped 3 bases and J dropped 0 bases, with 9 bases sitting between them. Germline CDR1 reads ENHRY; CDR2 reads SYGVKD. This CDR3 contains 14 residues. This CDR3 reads CAISEYAGSYEQYF. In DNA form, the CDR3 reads TGTGCCATCAGTGAATATGCGGGCTCCTACGAGCAGTACTTC.

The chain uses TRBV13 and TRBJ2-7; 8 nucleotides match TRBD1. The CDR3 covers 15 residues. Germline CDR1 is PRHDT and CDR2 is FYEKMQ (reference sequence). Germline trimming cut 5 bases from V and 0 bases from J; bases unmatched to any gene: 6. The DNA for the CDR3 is TGTGCCAGCAGCCCCAGGACAGGGAGCTCCTACGAGCAGTACTTC. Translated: CASSPRTGSSYEQYF. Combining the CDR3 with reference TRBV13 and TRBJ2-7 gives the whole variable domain AAGVIQSPRHLIKEKRETATLKCYPIPRHDTVYWYQQGPGQDPQFLISFYEKMQSDKGSIPDRFSAQQFSDYHSELNMSSLELGDSALYFCASSPRTGSSYEQYFGPGTRLTVT.

CDR3 nucleotide sequence: TGTGCCAGTAGTGCCCCACAGGGATTCTTGGCCAAAAACATTCAGTACTTC. It specifies CASSAPQGFLAKNIQYF. V gene TRBV19 combines with J gene TRBJ2-4, with D tentatively TRBD1 (6 bases). This CDR3 is 17 amino acids long. The V gene lost 5 bases and the J gene lost 1 base, with 18 bases spanning the gap. Germline loops: CDR1 LNHDA, CDR2 SQIVND (reference sequence).

CDR3 sequence reads: CASSEGQYNEQFF. Here the CDR3 DNA reads TGTGCCAGCAGTGAGGGGCAATACAATGAGCAGTTCTTC. The rearrangement uses TRBV2 and TRBJ2-1; maybe TRBD1 (5 bases). This CDR3 contains 13 residues. V lost 3 bases, J lost 4 bases, and 7 bases lay in between. The germline CDR1 and CDR2 sequences are SNHLY and FYNNEI.

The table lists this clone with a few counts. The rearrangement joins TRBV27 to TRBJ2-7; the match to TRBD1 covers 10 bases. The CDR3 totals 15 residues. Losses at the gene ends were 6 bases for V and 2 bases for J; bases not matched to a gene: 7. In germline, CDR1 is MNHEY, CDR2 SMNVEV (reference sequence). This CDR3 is CASSRQGAGTYEQYF. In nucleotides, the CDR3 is TGTGCCAGCAGCCGACAGGGGGCAGGGACCTACGAGCAGTACTTC.

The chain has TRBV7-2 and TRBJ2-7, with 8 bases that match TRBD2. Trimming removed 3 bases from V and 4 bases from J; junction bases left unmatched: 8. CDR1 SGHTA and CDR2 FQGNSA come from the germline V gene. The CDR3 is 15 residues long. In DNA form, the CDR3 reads TGTGCCAGCAGCTTTTTCCGCGGGGGGATTTACGAGCAGTACTTC. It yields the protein CASSFFRGGIYEQYF.

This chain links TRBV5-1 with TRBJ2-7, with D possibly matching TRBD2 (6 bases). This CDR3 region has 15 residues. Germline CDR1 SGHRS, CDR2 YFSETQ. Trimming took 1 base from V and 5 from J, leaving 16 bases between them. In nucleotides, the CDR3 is TGCGCCAGCAGCTTGTGGGGGGTCCCAATTAACGAGCAGTACTTC. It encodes CASSLWGVPINEQYF.

The CDR3 coding sequence is TGTGCCAGTCGGGACAGAGGCACAGATACGCAGTATTTT. Translating gives CASRDRGTDTQYF. This chain uses TRBV19 with TRBJ2-3; TRBD1 matches at 7 bases. V lost 8 bases and J lost 1; bases outside the gene matches: 3. CDR1 is LNHDA, CDR2 SQIVND, per germline (reference sequence). The CDR3 spans 13 residues.

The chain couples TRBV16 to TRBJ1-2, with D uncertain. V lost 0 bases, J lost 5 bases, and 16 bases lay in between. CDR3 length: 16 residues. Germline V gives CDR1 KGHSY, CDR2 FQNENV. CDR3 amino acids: CASSQSAGLPRYGYTF. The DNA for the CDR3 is TGTGCCAGCAGCCAATCTGCCGGGCTCCCTAGGTATGGCTACACCTTC.

CDR3 DNA sequence: TGCGCCAGCAGCCAAGGGACTAGAGGGTCCTACGAGCAGTACTTC. Residues: CASSQGTRGSYEQYF. This sequence joins TRBV4-3 and TRBJ2-7, with 7 bases lining up with TRBD2. The CDR3 has 15 amino acids. Looked up from germline, CDR1 is LGHNA and CDR2 is YSLEER. J gave up 1 base and V 1 base, and 4 bases lay outside the gene matches.

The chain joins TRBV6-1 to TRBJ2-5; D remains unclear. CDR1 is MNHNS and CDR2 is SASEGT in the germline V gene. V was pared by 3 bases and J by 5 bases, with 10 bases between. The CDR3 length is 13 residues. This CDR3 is CASSEGLEETQYF. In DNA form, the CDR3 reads TGTGCCAGCAGTGAGGGGTTGGAGGAGACCCAGTACTTC.